This is a list of T cell receptor beta chains from one sample in a study of T-cell memory formation after mild COVID-19. TCRdb re-derived calls from the 5' RACE reads in MiXCR, one entry per CDR3 protein. The sample shows fewer than 700,000 distinct CDR3 sequences, under 20% of them seen only once. Input material: PBMCs or a T cell subset sorted from them (not recorded which). The receptor set was obtained from an adult woman who had mild COVID-19 (a few samples of this study predate the infection). Cell type and time point are not known. Both conserved end residues are part of each CDR3. The D gene is left open where the match is weak. Expanded clones are given a class, and other clones once, few, many or no size at all.

V gene,J gene,clone size,D gene,CDR3 protein,CDR3 DNA
TRBV4-3,TRBJ2-1,many,-,CASSQDQGFSAEQFF,TGCGCCAGCAGCCAAGATCAGGGCTTTTCGGCAGAGCAGTTCTTC
TRBV3-1,TRBJ1-2,few,-,CASSSSLKGGYTF,TGTGCCAGCAGCTCAAGCTTGAAGGGTGGCTACACCTTC
TRBV4-3,TRBJ1-1,few,TRBD1,CASSQDPQGANTEAFF,TGCGCCAGCAGCCAAGATCCTCAGGGGGCTAACACTGAAGCTTTCTTT
TRBV7-2,TRBJ1-5,many,-,CASSLDHPPKGYQPQHF,TGTGCCAGCAGCTTAGACCACCCACCCAAGGGTTATCAGCCCCAGCATTTT
TRBV12-3/TRBV12-4,TRBJ2-2,few,TRBD2,CASSYGLAATGELFF,TGTGCCAGCAGTTATGGACTAGCGGCCACCGGGGAGCTGTTTTTT
TRBV18,TRBJ1-5,few,-,CASSELGPPQHF,TGTGCCAGCTCAGAGTTGGGGCCGCCCCAGCATTTT
TRBV3-1,TRBJ2-2,few,-,CASSQYKDLTGELFF,TGTGCCAGCAGCCAATACAAAGACTTAACCGGGGAGCTGTTTTTT
TRBV12-3/TRBV12-4,TRBJ2-7,-,TRBD1,CASSWRQGLWYEQYF,TGTGCCAGCAGTTGGAGACAGGGCCTGTGGTACGAGCAGTACTTC
TRBV5-6,TRBJ2-3,few,-,CASSRRAQDTQYF,TGTGCCAGCAGCCGACGGGCACAAGATACGCAGTATTTT
TRBV20-1,TRBJ1-2,-,TRBD1,CSARGAGTGGRNYGYTF,TGCAGTGCTAGAGGGGCCGGGACAGGGGGCAGGAACTATGGCTACACCTTC
TRBV12-3/TRBV12-4,TRBJ1-1,few,-,CASTRRGEAFF,TGTGCCAGCACCCGCCGGGGCGAAGCTTTCTTT
TRBV18,TRBJ2-1,few,TRBD2,CASSPLGVAGNYNEQFF,TGTGCCAGCTCACCACTGGGGGTAGCGGGTAACTACAATGAGCAGTTCTTC
TRBV7-2,TRBJ2-2,-,-,CASSIYPEELFF,TGTGCCAGCAGCATCTACCCCGAGGAGCTGTTTTTT
TRBV5-5,TRBJ2-7,few,-,CATRSSGSHEQYF,TGTGCCACCCGGTCCTCAGGGTCCCACGAGCAGTACTTC
TRBV7-9,TRBJ2-7,-,TRBD2,CASRLLAGDYEQYF,TGTGCCAGCAGGTTACTAGCGGGAGACTACGAGCAGTACTTC
TRBV28,TRBJ2-1,few,-,CASRPSYNEQFF,TGTGCCAGCAGGCCGTCCTACAATGAGCAGTTCTTC
TRBV12-3/TRBV12-4,TRBJ2-7,few,-,CASSFWAPNIGDEQYF,TGTGCCAGCAGTTTTTGGGCCCCCAACATTGGGGACGAGCAGTACTTC
TRBV5-6,TRBJ2-2,-,-,CASSLSRGVGRKLFF,TGTGCCAGCAGCTTGTCTAGAGGAGTAGGGAGGAAGCTGTTTTTT
TRBV7-9,TRBJ1-1,few,TRBD1,CASSRQGRTEAFF,TGTGCCAGCAGTCGACAGGGCAGGACTGAAGCTTTCTTT
TRBV12-3/TRBV12-4,TRBJ2-2,few,TRBD2,CASTETSWRGELFF,TGTGCCAGCACCGAGACTAGCTGGCGCGGGGAGCTGTTTTTT
TRBV7-9,TRBJ2-2,few,-,CASSQTTRDLANTGELFF,TGTGCCAGCAGCCAAACAACCAGGGACCTCGCGAACACCGGGGAGCTGTTTTTT
TRBV3-1,TRBJ2-4,few,TRBD2,CASSPDPFGGEEVDIQYF,TGTGCCAGCAGCCCAGACCCCTTCGGGGGGGAGGAGGTGGACATTCAGTACTTC
TRBV12-3/TRBV12-4,TRBJ2-3,few,TRBD2,CASSGLAAFTDTQYF,TGTGCCAGCAGTGGACTAGCCGCTTTCACAGATACGCAGTATTTT
TRBV7-2,TRBJ2-3,many,-,CASSPSSGDTQYF,TGTGCCAGCAGCCCCTCCTCCGGAGATACGCAGTATTTT
TRBV20-1,TRBJ2-2,-,TRBD1,CSARVAGVLRGPNTGELFF,TGCAGTGCTAGAGTGGCCGGGGTTCTAAGGGGGCCCAACACCGGGGAGCTGTTTTTT
TRBV12-3/TRBV12-4,TRBJ1-2,few,TRBD1,CASRQPGQGMGYTF,TGTGCCAGCAGGCAGCCGGGACAGGGGATGGGCTACACCTTC
TRBV20-1,TRBJ2-3,-,-,CSARDPGYGRTDTQYF,TGCAGTGCTAGAGATCCCGGATATGGCCGCACAGATACGCAGTATTTT
TRBV4-2,TRBJ1-1,-,-,CASSPLGRNLNTEAFF,TGTGCCAGCAGCCCCCTGGGTCGGAACCTGAACACTGAAGCTTTCTTT
TRBV30,TRBJ1-5,-,-,CAWSVGWQGSQPQHF,TGTGCCTGGAGTGTAGGGTGGCAGGGAAGTCAGCCCCAGCATTTT
TRBV5-1,TRBJ2-3,few,TRBD2,CASRTSGHITDTQYF,TGCGCCAGTCGAACTAGCGGACATATCACAGATACGCAGTATTTT
TRBV7-9,TRBJ2-7,-,-,CASSLAASGQYF,TGTGCCAGCAGCTTAGCCGCCTCAGGGCAGTACTTC
TRBV6-1,TRBJ2-7,-,-,CASSESGEGEQYF,TGTGCCAGCAGTGAATCAGGGGAAGGCGAGCAGTACTTC
TRBV7-9,TRBJ2-1,few,TRBD2,CASSFSGRGYEQFF,TGTGCCAGCAGCTTTAGCGGGAGGGGATATGAGCAGTTCTTC
TRBV5-1,TRBJ2-5,many,-,CASSLRQETQYF,TGCGCCAGCAGCTTACGCCAAGAGACCCAGTACTTC
TRBV18,TRBJ2-6,once,TRBD2,CASSPGRENPGSSGANVLTF,TGTGCCAGCTCACCGGGGCGGGAGAACCCTGGCAGCTCTGGGGCCAACGTCCTGACTTTC
TRBV7-9,TRBJ1-5,-,-,CASSGSGVYNQPQHF,TGTGCCAGCAGCGGATCAGGGGTTTACAATCAGCCCCAGCATTTT
TRBV6-2/TRBV6-3,TRBJ2-7,few,-,CASSYTNYEQYF,TGTGCCAGCAGTTACACAAACTACGAGCAGTACTTC
TRBV9,TRBJ2-2,-,TRBD2,CASSVFGLADGELFF,TGTGCCAGCAGCGTATTCGGACTAGCGGACGGGGAGCTGTTTTTT